Each of the 29 T cell receptor beta chains below was sequenced from the same sample in a study of CD8 T cells in ankylosing spondylitis. Study-wide results and limits: For ankylosing spondylitis blood, a TCR beta motif of roughly 8 highly homologous variants appeared characteristic.

Their antigens remain unidentified. TCRdb reprocessed the 5' RACE reads with MiXCR, giving one entry per CDR3 protein. The table records about 510,000 distinct CDR3 sequences, over 4% of them present only once. Sequencing was performed on blood, either unsorted or a sorted T cell fraction (not recorded which). These receptors were collected from a male donor with ankylosing spondylitis.

The table lists this clonotype with many counts. The rearrangement links TRBV7-2 to TRBJ1-2; D uncertain. Trimming removed 5 bases from V and 0 bases from J, with 10 bases in between. This CDR3 comprises 14 residues. Germline CDR1 reads SGHTA; CDR2 reads FQGNSA. The CDR3 sequence is CASSPFLANYGYTF. The CDR3 region has the DNA TGTGCCAGCAGCCCCTTCTTAGCTAACTATGGCTACACCTTC.

This clonotype has a count of ten or more. V usage is TRBV7-8 and J usage is TRBJ2-1; tentatively, D is TRBD1 (6 bases). Germline values: CDR1 SGHVS, CDR2 FQNEAQ. V lost 0 bases and J 12 bases, leaving 18 bases between the germline ends. The CDR3 totals 15 residues. DNA for the CDR3: TGTGCCAGCAGCTTAGCGCTGAATCAGGGGTGGTGGCAGTTCTTC. Translated: CASSLALNQGWWQFF.

The chain links TRBV20-1 to TRBJ2-3; no definite D call. This CDR3 is built from 14 residues. V shed 1 base and J shed 0 bases, with 8 bases lying between them. The V gene's germline CDR1 is DFQATT and CDR2 SNEGSKA (reference sequence). CDR3 sequence reads: CSARVGRSTDTQYF. The CDR3 DNA follows: TGCAGTGCTAGAGTCGGCCGTAGCACAGATACGCAGTATTTT.

This clonotype occurred many times. This chain connects TRBV28 to TRBJ2-7; 11 bases agree with TRBD1. The germline gives CDR1 MDHEN, CDR2 SYDVKM. V lost 4 bases to trimming and J lost 3 bases; unmatched junction nucleotides: 5. This CDR3 spans 15 amino acids. DNA of the CDR3: TGTGCCAGCAGTTCTCCCGGGACAGGGGGCTACGAGCAGTACTTC. Translating gives CASSSPGTGGYEQYF. The full variable domain, rest sourced from reference TRBV28 and TRBJ2-7, is DVKVTQSSRYLVKRTGEKVFLECVQDMDHENMFWYRQDPGLGLRLIYFSYDVKMKEKGDIPEGYSVSREKKERFSLILESASTNQTSMYLCASSSPGTGGYEQYFGPGTRLTVT.

This rearrangement joins TRBV7-8 to TRBJ2-1, with D perhaps TRBD1 or TRBD2 (6 bases each). V was shortened by 3 bases and J by 0 bases, with 12 bases between the two germline ends. The CDR3 loop spans 16 amino acids. Germline V lookup: CDR1 SGHVS, CDR2 FQNEAQ. The CDR3 nucleotides are TGTGCCAGCAGCTTTGGAGGGGGGTACTCCTACAATGAGCAGTTCTTC. This gives the protein CASSFGGGYSYNEQFF.

In this sample, this clonotype turned up many times. The chain employs TRBV7-6 and TRBJ2-3; no definite D call. The germline V and J ends were trimmed by 2 bases and 0 bases, with 9 bases remaining between them. The CDR3 has 15 residues. Germline loops: CDR1 SGHVS, CDR2 FNYEAQ. CDR3 region: CASSLKSASTDTQYF. In nucleotides, the CDR3 is TGTGCCAGCAGCTTAAAATCAGCTAGCACAGATACGCAGTATTTT. The complete variable domain, with remaining parts taken from reference TRBV7-6 and TRBJ2-3, reads GAGVSQSPRYKVTKRGQDVALRCDPISGHVSLYWYRQALGQGPEFLTYFNYEAQQDKSGLPNDRFSAERPEGSISTLTIQRTEQRDSAMYRCASSLKSASTDTQYFGPGTRLTVL.

Many counts were recorded for this clonotype. The rearrangement links TRBV4-3 to TRBJ2-5, with D perhaps TRBD1 or TRBD2 (5 bases each). The V gene lost 1 base and the J gene lost 5 bases, with 14 bases spanning the gap. Germline CDR1 is LGHNA and CDR2 is YSLEER. The CDR3 runs 15 residues. CDR3 nucleotides: TGCGCCAGCAGCCAAGGGGGCGGGCTAGTGGAGACCCAGTACTTC. This gives the protein CASSQGGGLVETQYF.

This clonotype was counted many times. The J gene is TRBJ2-5, the V gene TRBV10-3, with unresolved D. Trimming shortened V by 2 bases and J by 2 bases, and 9 bases separated the two germline ends. Germline CDR1 is ENHRY and CDR2 is SYGVKD. CDR3 size: 14 residues. The DNA of the CDR3 is TGTGCCATCAGTGAGCCGCGGAGACAAGAGACCCAGTACTTC. It codes for CAISEPRRQETQYF.

J is TRBJ1-1 and V is TRBV5-1, with D maybe TRBD1 (5 bases). The CDR3 sequence is 14 residues long. V dropped 4 bases and J dropped 4 bases, with 14 bases sitting between them. In germline, CDR1 is SGHRS, CDR2 YFSETQ. The CDR3 protein is CASSAAGTSTEAFF. The CDR3, as DNA: TGCGCCAGCAGCGCCGCCGGGACGAGCACTGAAGCTTTCTTT.

This clonotype has more than one count but fewer than ten. CDR3 nucleotide sequence: TGCAGTGCTAGAGATCTAGTTACGCAGTATTTT. It codes for CSARDLVTQYF. The rearrangement uses TRBV20-1 and TRBJ2-3; D not resolved. The CDR3 is 11 amino acids. The V end lost 0 bases, the J end lost 8 bases, and 6 bases lay between the germline ends. The germline gives CDR1 DFQATT, CDR2 SNEGSKA (reference sequence).

This clonotype was counted ten times or more. The V call is TRBV10-3, the J call TRBJ2-3; D may be TRBD1 (5 bases). V was trimmed by 10 bases and J by 0 bases, leaving 14 bases between them. This CDR3 is built from 14 residues. Germline V gene lookup returns CDR1 ENHRY and CDR2 SYGVKD. The CDR3 loop reads CATGISSSTDTQYF. The CDR3 DNA follows: TGTGCCACAGGGATCAGCTCTAGCACAGATACGCAGTATTTT.

In this sample, this clonotype turned up many times. The chain recombines TRBV7-9 with TRBJ2-5, with 7 bases aligning to TRBD2. The CDR3 loop spans 14 amino acids. Germline assignment: CDR1 SEHNR and CDR2 FQNEAQ (reference sequence). After removal of 4 bases from V and 4 bases from J, the junction contained 6 bases not matched to a gene. The CDR3 here is CASSYSGLGETQYF. CDR3 bases: TGTGCCAGCAGCTATAGCGGGTTAGGAGAGACCCAGTACTTC.

This clonotype was counted ten times or more. The chain uses TRBV12-3 or TRBV12-4 and TRBJ1-4; tentative D call: TRBD1 (6 bases). The CDR3 consists of 15 residues. V lost 1 base and J 7 bases, leaving 13 bases between the germline ends. As DNA, the CDR3 is TGTGCCAGCAGTTTAGGGGGGCGCCCACTTGAAAAACTGTTTTTT. Amino acid sequence: CASSLGGRPLEKLFF.

Notes on this clonotype: This may arise from a read error, as a much more abundant clone is one base away. This chain uses TRBV6-5 with TRBJ2-1, with 7 bases identical to TRBD2. CDR3 size: 14 residues. From germline, CDR1 is MNHEY and CDR2 SVGAGI. Unmatched junction bases numbered 5, after V lost 4 bases and J lost 5 bases. The CDR3 loop reads CASSLAGFNNEQFF. In nucleotides, the CDR3 is TGTGCCAGCAGTTTAGCGGGTTTTAACAATGAGCAGTTCTTC.

This clonotype appeared many times. V and J are TRBV20-1 and TRBJ2-7, with TRBD1 matching 8 bases. Germline CDR1 DFQATT, CDR2 SNEGSKA (reference sequence). V trimming: 6 bases; J trimming: 3 bases; junction bases outside the gene matches: 10. CDR3 length: 14 amino acids. CDR3 loop: CSATKPGTGYEQYF. The CDR3 nucleotides are TGCAGTGCCACCAAACCCGGGACAGGCTACGAGCAGTACTTC.

This clonotype was detected only a few times. The chain couples TRBV3-1 to TRBJ1-5; D ambiguous. Trimming took off 4 bases at V and 5 bases at J, with 12 bases between the two ends. CDR3 length equals 14 residues. CDR1 and CDR2 (germline): LGHDT, YNNKEL (reference sequence). The CDR3 DNA reads TGTGCCAGCAGCCCCCGGGATGTTGATCAGCCCCAGCATTTT. This sequence encodes CASSPRDVDQPQHF.

The CDR3 DNA reads as TGTGCCAGCAGCCAGGGATTCCCCTACGAGCAGTACTTC. This encodes CASSQGFPYEQYF. The chain has TRBV3-1 and TRBJ2-7; D is unresolved. The CDR3 loop spans 13 amino acids. Germline V gives CDR1 LGHDT, CDR2 YNNKEL (reference sequence). The V gene lost 3 bases and the J gene lost 2 bases, with 8 bases spanning the gap.

About this clonotype itself: Germline is not matched at one junction end, which may reflect a read error. This rearrangement joins TRBV4-3 to TRBJ2-1, with TRBD2 as a possible D gene (6 bases). This CDR3 has 15 amino acids. Germline CDR1 LGHNA, CDR2 YSLEER. In nucleotides, the CDR3 is TGCGCCAGCAGCCAAGAAGGGAGGTCCTACAATGAGCAGATCTTC. As protein: CASSQEGRSYNEQIF.

This clonotype was recorded many times. The rearrangement uses TRBV12-3 or TRBV12-4 and TRBJ2-7, with D perhaps assigned TRBD1 or TRBD2 (5 bases each). CDR3 size: 14 residues. V shed 1 base and J shed 7 bases, with 14 bases lying between them. The CDR3 DNA sequence: TGTGCCAGCAGTTTAGGGTCCGGGGCGCAGGAGCAGTACTTC. Amino acids: CASSLGSGAQEQYF.

This clonotype was detected many times. This rearrangement joins TRBV4-3 to TRBJ1-6; D call uncertain. In germline, CDR1 is LGHNA, CDR2 YSLEER. The CDR3 has 15 amino acids. The germline V and J ends were trimmed by 0 bases and 6 bases, with 9 bases remaining between them. DNA of the CDR3: TGCGCCAGCAGCCAAGATCGTCCATCTAATTCACCCCTCCACTTT. It codes for CASSQDRPSNSPLHF.

This clonotype has at least ten counts. This chain connects TRBV5-6 to TRBJ2-1; 7 positions match TRBD2. V shed 3 bases and J 9 bases; nucleotides not matched to a gene: 9. This CDR3 is built from 14 residues. Germline values: CDR1 SGHDT, CDR2 YYEEEE. The CDR3 here is CASSSFPGLTEQFF. The DNA of the CDR3 is TGTGCCAGCAGCTCATTCCCGGGACTAACTGAGCAGTTCTTC.

This clonotype was counted ten times or more. V gene TRBV6-5 combines with J gene TRBJ2-3; no clear D. Trimming pared 6 bases from V and 0 bases from J, leaving 10 bases between. The V gene's germline CDR1 is MNHEY and CDR2 SVGAGI. The CDR3 contains 14 residues. This CDR3 reads CASRLTRSTDTQYF. DNA for the CDR3: TGTGCCAGCAGGTTGACACGAAGCACAGATACGCAGTATTTT.

This clonotype came up many times. The V call is TRBV6-2 or TRBV6-3, the J call TRBJ2-3, with a weak D call TRBD2 (5 bases). The length of the CDR3 is 14 residues. CDR1 MNHEY and CDR2 SVGEGT come from the germline V gene. The V and J ends lost 4 bases and 6 bases respectively, with 14 bases between them. This chain's CDR3 is CASSSHVGDDTQYF. The CDR3 coding sequence is TGTGCCAGCAGTTCACACGTGGGAGACGATACGCAGTATTTT.

The sample holds many counts of this clonotype. The chain links TRBV10-3 to TRBJ1-1; D not certain. The CDR3 covers 14 residues. Per germline, CDR1 ENHRY and CDR2 SYGVKD. V lost 5 bases, J lost 5 bases, and 15 bases lay in between. The CDR3 region has the DNA TGTGCCATCAGTCCGGAACCAGGCGTAACTGAAGCTTTCTTT. Its protein product is CAISPEPGVTEAFF.

This clonotype was recorded at least ten times. V is TRBV20-1 and J is TRBJ2-1, with TRBD1 matching 7 bases. Germline CDR1 reads DFQATT; CDR2 reads SNEGSKA (reference sequence). V was pared by 0 bases and J by 5 bases, with 4 bases of the junction left unmatched. The CDR3 contains 14 residues. In DNA form, the CDR3 reads TGCAGTGCTAGAGAGATGACAGGGCACAATGAGCAGTTCTTC. This sequence encodes CSAREMTGHNEQFF.

This clonotype showed up many times. The chain couples TRBV7-9 to TRBJ1-4; 7 nucleotides match TRBD1. The CDR3 is made up of 15 amino acids. The ends lost 5 bases at V and 8 bases at J; junction bases unmatched: 11. Germline lookup yields CDR1 SEHNR and CDR2 FQNEAQ (reference sequence). CDR3 bases: TGTGCCAGCAGCCCCAGAAGGACAGGTTCGGAAAAACTGTTTTTT. Translation gives CASSPRRTGSEKLFF.

This clonotype was seen at least ten times. Relative to the germline gene, one junction end is altered; a read error may explain this. CDR3: CASRDWTGVGTEAFF. The CDR3 DNA follows: TGTGCCAGCAGAGACTGGACAGGGGTGGGCACTGAAGCTTTCTTT. J is TRBJ1-1 and V is TRBV6-4, with 9 bases identical to TRBD1. In germline, CDR1 is MRHNA, CDR2 SNTAGT. There are 15 residues in the CDR3.

This clonotype has at least ten counts. DNA of the CDR3: TGTGCCAGCACGAGAGTCTACGAGCAGTACTTC. Protein sequence: CASTRVYEQYF. This rearrangement joins TRBV12-3 or TRBV12-4 to TRBJ2-7; D is uncertain. V was cut by 7 bases and J by 3 bases, with 7 bases left in between. CDR3 length: 11 amino acids.

This clonotype was detected many times. CDR3 loop: CSVEDRGGRENIQYF. The CDR3 DNA is TGCAGCGTTGAAGATCGGGGGGGCAGGGAAAACATTCAGTACTTC. The chain couples TRBV29-1 to TRBJ2-4, with 8 bases fitting TRBD2. After removal of 0 bases from V and 5 bases from J, the junction contained 6 bases not matched to a gene. The CDR3 runs 15 residues. Germline-derived CDR1 and CDR2 are SQVTM and ANQGSEA.